The text below deals with one T cell receptor beta chain. Antigen unknown. This sample was included in a study of CD8 T cells in ankylosing spondylitis. General observations from the study: Prior literature has documented some motif variants in synovial fluid and blood from reactive arthritis. Reportedly, disease-linked clones are significantly enriched in ankylosing spondylitis patients' matched synovial fluid. Within peripheral blood, clones linked to disease were CD8+ and relatively rare.

Germline V gene lookup returns CDR1 MNHNS and CDR2 SASEGT. V shed 6 bases and J 6 bases; nucleotides not matched to a gene: 6. CDR3 length: 14 residues. Quantitative 5'-RACE with molecular barcodes generated TCR beta libraries. TCRdb reprocessed the 5' RACE reads via MiXCR and lists one record per CDR3 protein. In the table there are about 240,000 distinct CDR3 sequences, 20% to 30% of which are singletons. V and J are TRBV6-1 and TRBJ2-3, with TRBD2 identical over 10 bases. The sequenced sample was blood, either unsorted or a sorted T cell fraction (not recorded which). This clonotype was obtained from a male donor with ankylosing spondylitis or in good health (not recorded which). As DNA, the CDR3 is TGTGCCAGCAGAGAGCGGGGGGGCGCGGATACGCAGTATTTT. It translates to CASRERGGADTQYF.